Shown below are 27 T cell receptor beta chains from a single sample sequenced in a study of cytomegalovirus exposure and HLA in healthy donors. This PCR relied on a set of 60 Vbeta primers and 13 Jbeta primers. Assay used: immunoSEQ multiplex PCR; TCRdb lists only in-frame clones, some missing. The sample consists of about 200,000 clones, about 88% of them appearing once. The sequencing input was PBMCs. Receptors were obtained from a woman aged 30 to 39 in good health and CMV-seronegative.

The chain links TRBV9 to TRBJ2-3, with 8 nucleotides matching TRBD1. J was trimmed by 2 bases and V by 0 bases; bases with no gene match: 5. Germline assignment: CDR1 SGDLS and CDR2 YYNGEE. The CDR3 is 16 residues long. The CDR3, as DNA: TGTGCCAGCAGCGTAGACCCAGGGGGCGTCACAGATACGCAGTATTTT. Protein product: CASSVDPGGVTDTQYF.

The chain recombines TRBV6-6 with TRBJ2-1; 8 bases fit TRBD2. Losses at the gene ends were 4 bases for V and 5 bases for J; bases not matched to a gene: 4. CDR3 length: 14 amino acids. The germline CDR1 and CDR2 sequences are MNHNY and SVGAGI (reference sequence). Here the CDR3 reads CASSFGTSHNEQFF. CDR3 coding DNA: TGTGCCAGCAGTTTCGGGACTAGTCACAATGAGCAGTTCTTC.

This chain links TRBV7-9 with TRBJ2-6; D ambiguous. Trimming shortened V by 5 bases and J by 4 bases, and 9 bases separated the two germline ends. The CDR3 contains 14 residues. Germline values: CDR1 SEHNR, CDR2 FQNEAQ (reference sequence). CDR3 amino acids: CASSPQTGANVLTF. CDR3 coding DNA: TGTGCCAGCAGCCCACAGACAGGGGCCAACGTCCTGACTTTC.

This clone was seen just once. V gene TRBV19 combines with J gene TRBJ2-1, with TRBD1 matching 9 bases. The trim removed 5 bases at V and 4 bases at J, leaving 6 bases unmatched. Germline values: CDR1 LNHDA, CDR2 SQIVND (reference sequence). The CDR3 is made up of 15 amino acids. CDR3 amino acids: CASSRDRATYNEQFF. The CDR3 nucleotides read TGTGCCAGTAGTCGGGACAGGGCTACTTACAATGAGCAGTTCTTC.

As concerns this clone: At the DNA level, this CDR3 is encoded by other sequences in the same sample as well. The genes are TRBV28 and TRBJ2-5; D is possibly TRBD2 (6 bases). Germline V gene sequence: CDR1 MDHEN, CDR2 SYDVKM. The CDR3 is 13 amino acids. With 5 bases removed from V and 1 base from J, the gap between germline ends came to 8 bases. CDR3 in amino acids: CASSPGSQETQYF. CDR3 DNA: TGTGCCAGCAGTCCCGGGAGCCAAGAGACCCAGTACTTC.

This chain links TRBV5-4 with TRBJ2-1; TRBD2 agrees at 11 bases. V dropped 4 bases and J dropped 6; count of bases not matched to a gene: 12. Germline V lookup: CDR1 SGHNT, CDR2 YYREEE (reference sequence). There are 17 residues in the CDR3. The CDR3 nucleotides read TGTGCCAGCAGCCCGAGGTTAGCGGGAGGGAGAACCAATGAGCAGTTCTTC. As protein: CASSPRLAGGRTNEQFF.

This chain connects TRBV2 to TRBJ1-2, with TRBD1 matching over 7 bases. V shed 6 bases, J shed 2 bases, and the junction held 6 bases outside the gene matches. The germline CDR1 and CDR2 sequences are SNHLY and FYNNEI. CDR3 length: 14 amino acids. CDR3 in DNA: TGTGCCAGCAGGGAGGGGGCTGGAAACTATGGCTACACCTTC. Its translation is CASREGAGNYGYTF.

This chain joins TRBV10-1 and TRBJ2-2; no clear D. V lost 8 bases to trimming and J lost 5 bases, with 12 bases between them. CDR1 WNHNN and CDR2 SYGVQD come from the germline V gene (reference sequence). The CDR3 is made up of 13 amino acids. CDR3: CASSPSRTGELFF. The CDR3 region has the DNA TGCGCCAGCTCCCCTTCCAGAACCGGGGAGCTGTTTTTT.

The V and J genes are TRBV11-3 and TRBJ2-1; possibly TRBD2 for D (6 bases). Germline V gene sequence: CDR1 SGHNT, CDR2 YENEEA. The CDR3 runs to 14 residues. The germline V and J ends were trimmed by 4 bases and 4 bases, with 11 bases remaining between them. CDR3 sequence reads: CASSSGLDYNEQFF. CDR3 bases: TGTGCCAGCAGCTCGGGACTTGATTACAATGAGCAGTTCTTC.

The CDR3 DNA is TGTGCCAGCAGTGGACGGACAGCAGACAATGAGCAGTTCTTC. Amino acids: CASSGRTADNEQFF. The chain recombines TRBV6-5 with TRBJ2-1; D may be TRBD1 (6 bases). The CDR3 covers 14 residues. Between the trimmed V and J ends, which lost 5 bases and 5 bases, there was a span of 13 bases. Germline CDR1 MNHEY, CDR2 SVGAGI.

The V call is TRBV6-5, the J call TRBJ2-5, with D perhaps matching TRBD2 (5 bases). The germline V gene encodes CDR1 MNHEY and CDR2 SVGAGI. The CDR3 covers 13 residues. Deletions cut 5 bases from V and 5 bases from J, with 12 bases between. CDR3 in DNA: TGTGCCAGCAGTGTGAGGGTTCGGGAGACCCAGTACTTC. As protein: CASSVRVRETQYF.

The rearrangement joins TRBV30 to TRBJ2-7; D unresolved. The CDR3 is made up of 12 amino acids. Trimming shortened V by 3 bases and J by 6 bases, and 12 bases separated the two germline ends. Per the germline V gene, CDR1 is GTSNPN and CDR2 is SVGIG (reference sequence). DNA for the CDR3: TGTGCCTGGAGACCAGGTATGGGCGAGCAGTACTTC. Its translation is CAWRPGMGEQYF.

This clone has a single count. The CDR3: CASITTDINTEAFF. The DNA of the CDR3 is TGTGCCAGCATTACGACAGACATAAACACTGAAGCTTTCTTT. The chain couples TRBV2 to TRBJ1-1; a possible D gene is TRBD1 (5 bases). This CDR3 comprises 14 residues. CDR1 SNHLY and CDR2 FYNNEI come from the germline V gene. Trimming removed 7 bases at V and 2 bases at J, with 14 bases between.

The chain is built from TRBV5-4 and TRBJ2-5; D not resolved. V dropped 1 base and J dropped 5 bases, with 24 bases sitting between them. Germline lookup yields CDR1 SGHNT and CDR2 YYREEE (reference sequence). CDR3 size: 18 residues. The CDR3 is CASSLRSPVPEQRETQYF. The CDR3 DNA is TGTGCCAGCAGCTTGAGATCCCCGGTCCCGGAGCAACGGGAGACCCAGTACTTC. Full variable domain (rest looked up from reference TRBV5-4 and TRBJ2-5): ETGVTQSPTHLIKTRGQQVTLRCSSQSGHNTVSWYQQALGQGPQFIFQYYREEENGRGNFPPRFSGLQFPNYSSELNVNALELDDSALYLCASSLRSPVPEQRETQYFGPGTRLLVL.

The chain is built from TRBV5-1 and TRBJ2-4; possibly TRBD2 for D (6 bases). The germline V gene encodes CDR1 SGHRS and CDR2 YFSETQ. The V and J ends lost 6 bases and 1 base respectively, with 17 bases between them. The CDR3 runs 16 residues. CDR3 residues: CASNLGGIPAKNIQYF. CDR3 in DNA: TGCGCCAGCAACCTGGGGGGAATTCCCGCCAAAAACATTCAGTACTTC.

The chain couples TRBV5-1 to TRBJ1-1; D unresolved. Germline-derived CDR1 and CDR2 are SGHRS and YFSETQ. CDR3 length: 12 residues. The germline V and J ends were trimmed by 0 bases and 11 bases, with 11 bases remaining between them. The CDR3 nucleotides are TGCGCCAGCAGCTTGGAACCGGGATTGGCTTTCTTT. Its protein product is CASSLEPGLAFF.

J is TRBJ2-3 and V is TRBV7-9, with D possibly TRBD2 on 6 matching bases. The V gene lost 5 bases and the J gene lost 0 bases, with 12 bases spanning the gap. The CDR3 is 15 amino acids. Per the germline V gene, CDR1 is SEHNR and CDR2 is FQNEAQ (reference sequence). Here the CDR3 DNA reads TGTGCCAGCAGCGTGAGCGGGTCTAGCACAGATACGCAGTATTTT. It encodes CASSVSGSSTDTQYF.

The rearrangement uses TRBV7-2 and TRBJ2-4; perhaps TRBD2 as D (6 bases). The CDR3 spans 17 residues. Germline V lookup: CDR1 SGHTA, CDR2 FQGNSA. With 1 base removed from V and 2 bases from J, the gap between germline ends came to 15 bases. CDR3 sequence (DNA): TGTGCCAGCAGCTTAGGGGGACTGGTCGGATCCAAAAACATTCAGTACTTC. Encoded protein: CASSLGGLVGSKNIQYF.

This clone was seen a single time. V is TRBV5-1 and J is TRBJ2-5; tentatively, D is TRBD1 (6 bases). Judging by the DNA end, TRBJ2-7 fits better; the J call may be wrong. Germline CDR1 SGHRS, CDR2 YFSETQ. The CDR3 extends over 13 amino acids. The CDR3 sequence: CASSLGGPYEQYF. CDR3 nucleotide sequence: TGCGCCAGCAGCTTGGGGGGGCCATACGAGCAGTACTTC.

The DNA for the CDR3 is TGTGCCAGCAGCTTCTTGGACTATGACAATGAGCAGTTCTTC. This codes for CASSFLDYDNEQFF. The chain has TRBV5-4 and TRBJ2-1; tentatively, D is TRBD2 (6 bases). The CDR3 extends over 14 amino acids. The germline CDR1 and CDR2 sequences are SGHNT and YYREEE (reference sequence). The ends were cut back, 2 bases at V and 5 bases at J, with 11 bases in the middle.

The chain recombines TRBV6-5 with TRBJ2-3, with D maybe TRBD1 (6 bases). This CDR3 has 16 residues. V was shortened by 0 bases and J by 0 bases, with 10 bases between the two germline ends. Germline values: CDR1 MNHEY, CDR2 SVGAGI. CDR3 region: CASSYSTGLSTDTQYF. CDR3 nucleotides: TGTGCCAGCAGTTACTCGACAGGCCTTAGCACAGATACGCAGTATTTT.

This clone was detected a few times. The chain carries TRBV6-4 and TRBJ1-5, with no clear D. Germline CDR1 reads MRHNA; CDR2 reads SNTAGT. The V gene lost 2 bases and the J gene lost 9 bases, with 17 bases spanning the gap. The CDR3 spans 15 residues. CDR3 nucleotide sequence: TGTGCCAGCAGTGACGTCACGGAACTAGGAGGGCCCCAGCATTTT. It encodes CASSDVTELGGPQHF.

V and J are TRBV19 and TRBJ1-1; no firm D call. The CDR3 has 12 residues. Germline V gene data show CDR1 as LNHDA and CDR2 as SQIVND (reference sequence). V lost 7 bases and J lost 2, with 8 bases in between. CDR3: CASTVGNTEAFF. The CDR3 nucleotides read TGTGCCAGTACAGTGGGCAACACTGAAGCTTTCTTT.

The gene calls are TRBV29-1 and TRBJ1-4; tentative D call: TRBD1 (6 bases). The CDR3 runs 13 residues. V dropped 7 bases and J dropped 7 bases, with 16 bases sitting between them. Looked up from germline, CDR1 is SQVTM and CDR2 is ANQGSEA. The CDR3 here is CSAGQSQSEKLFF. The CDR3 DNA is TGCAGCGCCGGACAGAGCCAGAGTGAAAAACTGTTTTTT. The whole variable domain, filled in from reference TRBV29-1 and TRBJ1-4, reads SAVISQKPSRDICQRGTSLTIQCQVDSQVTMMFWYRQQPGQSLTLIATANQGSEATYESGFVIDKFPISRPNLTFSTLTVSNMSPEDSSIYLCSAGQSQSEKLFFGSGTQLSVL.

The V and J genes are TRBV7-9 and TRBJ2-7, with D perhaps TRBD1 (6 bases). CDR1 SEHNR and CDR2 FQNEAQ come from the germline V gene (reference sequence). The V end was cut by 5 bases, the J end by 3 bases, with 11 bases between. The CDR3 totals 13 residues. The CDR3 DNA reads TGTGCCAGCAGCATGGACAGTCGCTACGAGCAGTACTTC. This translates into CASSMDSRYEQYF. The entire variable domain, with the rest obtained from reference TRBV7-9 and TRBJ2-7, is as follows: DTGVSQNPRHKITKRGQNVTFRCDPISEHNRLYWYRQTLGQGPEFLTYFQNEAQLEKSRLLSDRFSAERPKGSFSTLEIQRTEQGDSAMYLCASSMDSRYEQYFGPGTRLTVT.

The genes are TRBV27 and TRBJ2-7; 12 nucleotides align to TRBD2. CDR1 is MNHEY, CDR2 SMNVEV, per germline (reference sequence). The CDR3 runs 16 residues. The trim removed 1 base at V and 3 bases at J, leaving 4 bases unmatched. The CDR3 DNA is TGTGCCAGCAGTTTATTGGCTAGCGGGGGGGACTACGAGCAGTACTTC. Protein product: CASSLLASGGDYEQYF.

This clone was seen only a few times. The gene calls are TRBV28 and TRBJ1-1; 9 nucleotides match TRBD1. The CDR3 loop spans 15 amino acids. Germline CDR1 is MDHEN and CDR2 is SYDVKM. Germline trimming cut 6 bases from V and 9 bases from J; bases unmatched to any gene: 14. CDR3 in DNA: TGTGCCAGCAGAGAGGCCGAGGGTGGACAGGGGAAAGCTTTCTTT. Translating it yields CASREAEGGQGKAFF.